This record looks at one T cell receptor (beta chain) sequence and its context. The CDR3 loop spans 14 amino acids. Trimming took 9 bases from V and 3 from J; bases not matched to a gene: 7. Germline CDR1 MNHNS, CDR2 SASEGT. The record originates from a study of blood T cells in healthy people across ages. Primed by a sample-barcoded 5' primer and a J-beta primer mix, a second PCR proceeded for roughly 6 to 12 cycles. Researchers report that a template-switch adaptor with 12 random nucleotides tagged each cDNA molecule. TCRdb analysed the 5' RACE reads with MiXCR anew, one entry per CDR3 protein. The top ten clones hold less than 5% of a sample with 1.4 million or so distinct CDR3 sequences, 35% to 45% of them seen once.

This TCR derives from a woman aged 18-29 years in good health. J is TRBJ2-5 and V is TRBV6-1; 10 bases are a match to TRBD1. Specimen: blood. CDR3 amino acids: CASPYGTGEETQYF. The CDR3, as DNA: TGTGCCAGTCCTTACGGGACAGGGGAAGAGACCCAGTACTTC.